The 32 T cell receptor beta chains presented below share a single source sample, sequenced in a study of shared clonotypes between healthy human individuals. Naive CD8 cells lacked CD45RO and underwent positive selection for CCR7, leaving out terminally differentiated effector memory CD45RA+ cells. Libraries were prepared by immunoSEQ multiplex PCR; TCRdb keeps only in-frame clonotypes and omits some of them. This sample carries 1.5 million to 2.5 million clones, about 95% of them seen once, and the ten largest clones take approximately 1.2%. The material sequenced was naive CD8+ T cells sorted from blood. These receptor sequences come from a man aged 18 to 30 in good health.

This CDR3 is CAISLPGLTYEQYF. CDR3 nucleotides: TGTGCCATCAGTTTGCCGGGACTAACCTACGAGCAGTACTTC. The rearrangement links TRBV10-3 to TRBJ2-7; 7 nucleotides align to TRBD2. The CDR3 is 14 amino acids. Unmatched junction bases numbered 6, after V lost 5 bases and J lost 2 bases. Germline CDR1 ENHRY, CDR2 SYGVKD.

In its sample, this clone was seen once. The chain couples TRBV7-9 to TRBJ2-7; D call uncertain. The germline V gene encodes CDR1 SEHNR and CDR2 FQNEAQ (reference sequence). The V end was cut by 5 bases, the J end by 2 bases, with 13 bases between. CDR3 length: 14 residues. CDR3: CASSQAETPYEQYF. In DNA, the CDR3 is TGTGCCAGCAGCCAAGCAGAAACTCCCTACGAGCAGTACTTC.

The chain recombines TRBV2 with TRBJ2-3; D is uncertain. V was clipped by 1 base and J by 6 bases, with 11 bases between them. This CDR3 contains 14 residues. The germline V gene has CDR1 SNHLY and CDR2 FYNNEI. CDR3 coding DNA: TGTGCCAGCAGTGAAGAGGGTCCCCCCGATACGCAGTATTTT. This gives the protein CASSEEGPPDTQYF.

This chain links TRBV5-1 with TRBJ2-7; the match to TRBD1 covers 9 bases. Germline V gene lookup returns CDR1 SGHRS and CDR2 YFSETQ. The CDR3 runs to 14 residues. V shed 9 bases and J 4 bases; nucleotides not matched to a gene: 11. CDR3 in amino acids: CATSPGQGGYEQYF. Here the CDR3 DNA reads TGCGCCACCTCCCCGGGACAGGGTGGGTACGAGCAGTACTTC. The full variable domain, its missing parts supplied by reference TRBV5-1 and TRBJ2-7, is KAGVTQTPRYLIKTRGQQVTLSCSPISGHRSVSWYQQTPGQGLQFLFEYFSETQRNKGNFPGRFSGRQFSNSRSEMNVSTLELGDSALYLCATSPGQGGYEQYFGPGTRLTVT.

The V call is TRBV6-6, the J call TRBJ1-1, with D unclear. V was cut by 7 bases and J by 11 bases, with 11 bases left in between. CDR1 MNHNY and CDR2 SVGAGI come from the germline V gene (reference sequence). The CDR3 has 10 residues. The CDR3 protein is CASIKSEAFF. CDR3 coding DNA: TGTGCCAGCATCAAAAGCGAGGCTTTCTTT.

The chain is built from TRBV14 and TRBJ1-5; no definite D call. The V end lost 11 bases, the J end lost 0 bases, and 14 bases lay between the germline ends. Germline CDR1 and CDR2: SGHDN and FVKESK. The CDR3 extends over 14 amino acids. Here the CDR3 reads CARPGGYSNQPQHF. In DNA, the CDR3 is TGTGCCCGGCCGGGAGGTTATAGCAATCAGCCCCAGCATTTT.

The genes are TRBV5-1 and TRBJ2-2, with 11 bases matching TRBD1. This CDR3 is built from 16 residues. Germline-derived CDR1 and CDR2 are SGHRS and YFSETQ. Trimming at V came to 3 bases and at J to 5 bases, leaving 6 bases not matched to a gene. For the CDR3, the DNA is TGCGCCAGCAGCTCGGACAGGGGGCGTGTTACCGGGGAGCTGTTTTTT. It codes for CASSSDRGRVTGELFF.

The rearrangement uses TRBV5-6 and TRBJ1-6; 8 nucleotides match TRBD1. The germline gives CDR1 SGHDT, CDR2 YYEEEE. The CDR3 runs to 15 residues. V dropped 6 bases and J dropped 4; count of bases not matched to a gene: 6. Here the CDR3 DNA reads TGTGCCAGCACCGAACAGGGGGGATATAATTCACCCCTCCACTTT. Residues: CASTEQGGYNSPLHF.

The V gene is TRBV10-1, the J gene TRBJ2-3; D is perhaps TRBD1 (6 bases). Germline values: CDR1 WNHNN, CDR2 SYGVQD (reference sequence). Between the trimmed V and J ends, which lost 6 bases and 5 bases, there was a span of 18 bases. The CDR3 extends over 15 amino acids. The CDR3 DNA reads TGCGCCAGCAGCGACCATTCGACAGGATTAGATACGCAGTATTTT. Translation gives CASSDHSTGLDTQYF.

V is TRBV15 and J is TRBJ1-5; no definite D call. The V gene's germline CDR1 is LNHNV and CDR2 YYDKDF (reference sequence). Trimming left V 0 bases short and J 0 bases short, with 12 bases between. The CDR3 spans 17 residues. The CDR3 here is CATSRDRGGYSNQPQHF. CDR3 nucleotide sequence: TGTGCCACCAGCAGAGATAGAGGAGGCTATAGCAATCAGCCCCAGCATTTT.

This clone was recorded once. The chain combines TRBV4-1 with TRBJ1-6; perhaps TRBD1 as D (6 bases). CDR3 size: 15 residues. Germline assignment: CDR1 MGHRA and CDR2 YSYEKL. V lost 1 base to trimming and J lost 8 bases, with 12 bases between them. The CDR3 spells CASSQVAGADSPLHF. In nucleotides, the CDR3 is TGCGCCAGCAGCCAAGTGGCAGGGGCGGATTCACCCCTCCACTTT.

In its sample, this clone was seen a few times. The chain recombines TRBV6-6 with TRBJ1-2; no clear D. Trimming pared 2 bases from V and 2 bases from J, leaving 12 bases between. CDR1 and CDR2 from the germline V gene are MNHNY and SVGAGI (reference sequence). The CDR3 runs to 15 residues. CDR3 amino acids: CASSYLPQENYGYTF. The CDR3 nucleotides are TGTGCCAGCAGTTACCTGCCGCAGGAGAACTATGGCTACACCTTC.

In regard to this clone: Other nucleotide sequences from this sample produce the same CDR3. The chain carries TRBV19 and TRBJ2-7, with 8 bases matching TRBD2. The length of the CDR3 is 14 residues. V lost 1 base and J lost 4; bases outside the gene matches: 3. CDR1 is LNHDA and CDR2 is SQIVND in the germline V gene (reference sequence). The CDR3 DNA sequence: TGTGCCAGTAGTATAGCGGGGGGGCCTTACGAGCAGTACTTC. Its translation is CASSIAGGPYEQYF.

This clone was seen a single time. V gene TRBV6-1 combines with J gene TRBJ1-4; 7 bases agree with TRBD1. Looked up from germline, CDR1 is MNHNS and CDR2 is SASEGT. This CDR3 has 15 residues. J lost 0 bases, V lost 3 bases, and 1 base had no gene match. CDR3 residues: CASSDGTATNEKLFF. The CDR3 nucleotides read TGTGCCAGCAGTGACGGGACAGCAACTAATGAAAAACTGTTTTTT.

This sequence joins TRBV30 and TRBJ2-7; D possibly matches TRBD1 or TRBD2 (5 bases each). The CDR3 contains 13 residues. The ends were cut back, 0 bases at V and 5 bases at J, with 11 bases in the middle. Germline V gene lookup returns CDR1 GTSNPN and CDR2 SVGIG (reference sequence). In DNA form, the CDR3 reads TGTGCCTGGAGTGTTCCTCGGGGCCACGAGCAGTACTTC. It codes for CAWSVPRGHEQYF.

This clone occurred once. The CDR3 sequence is CASSSSPSSTDTQYF. DNA for the CDR3: TGTGCCAGCAGCTCGTCCCCCTCTAGCACAGATACGCAGTATTTT. The genes are TRBV5-8 and TRBJ2-3; D unclear. The CDR3 loop spans 15 amino acids. The germline CDR1 and CDR2 sequences are SGHTS and YDEGEE. V shed 3 bases and J shed 0 bases, with 11 bases lying between them.

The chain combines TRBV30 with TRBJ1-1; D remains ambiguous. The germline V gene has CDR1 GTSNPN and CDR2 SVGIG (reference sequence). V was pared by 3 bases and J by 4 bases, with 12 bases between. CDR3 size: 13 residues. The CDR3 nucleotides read TGTGCCTGGAGCCCAAGGGAGATCACTGAAGCTTTCTTT. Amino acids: CAWSPREITEAFF.

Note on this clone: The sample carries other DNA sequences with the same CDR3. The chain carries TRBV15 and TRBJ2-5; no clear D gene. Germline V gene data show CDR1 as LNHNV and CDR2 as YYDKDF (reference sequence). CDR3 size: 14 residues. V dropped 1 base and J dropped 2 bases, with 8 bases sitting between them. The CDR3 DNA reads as TGTGCCACCAGCAGAGGCGGAGAACAAGAGACCCAGTACTTC. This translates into CATSRGGEQETQYF. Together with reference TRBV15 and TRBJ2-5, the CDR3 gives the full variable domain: DAMVIQNPRYQVTQFGKPVTLSCSQTLNHNVMYWYQQKSSQAPKLLFHYYDKDFNNEADTPDNFQSRRPNTSFCFLDIRSPGLGDTAMYLCATSRGGEQETQYFGPGTRLLVL.

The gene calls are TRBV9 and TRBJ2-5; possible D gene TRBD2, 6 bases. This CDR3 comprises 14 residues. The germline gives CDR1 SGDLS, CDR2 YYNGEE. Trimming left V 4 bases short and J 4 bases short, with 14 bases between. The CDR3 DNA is TGTGCCAGCAGCACGACACCGGAGGGAGAGACCCAGTACTTC. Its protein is CASSTTPEGETQYF.

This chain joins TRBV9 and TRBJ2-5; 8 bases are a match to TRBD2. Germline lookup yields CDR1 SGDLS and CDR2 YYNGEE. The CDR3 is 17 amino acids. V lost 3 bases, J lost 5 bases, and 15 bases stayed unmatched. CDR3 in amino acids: CASSGGSSGRNPETQYF. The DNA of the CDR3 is TGTGCCAGCAGCGGAGGGTCTAGCGGGCGAAACCCGGAGACCCAGTACTTC.

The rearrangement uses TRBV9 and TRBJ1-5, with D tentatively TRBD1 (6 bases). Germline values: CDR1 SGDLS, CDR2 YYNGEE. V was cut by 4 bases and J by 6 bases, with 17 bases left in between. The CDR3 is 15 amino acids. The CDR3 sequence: CASSSSGDKAQPQHF. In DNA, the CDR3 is TGTGCCAGCAGCTCATCCGGGGACAAGGCTCAGCCCCAGCATTTT.

The CDR3 nucleotides are TGTGCCAGCAGCTTAGCGGCAACTACAGGGGGCAAACATGGCTACACCTTC. This codes for CASSLAATTGGKHGYTF. The genes are TRBV7-8 and TRBJ1-2, with 9 bases matching TRBD1. Germline values: CDR1 SGHVS, CDR2 FQNEAQ. The length of the CDR3 is 17 residues. V shed 0 bases, J shed 6 bases, and the junction held 11 bases outside the gene matches.

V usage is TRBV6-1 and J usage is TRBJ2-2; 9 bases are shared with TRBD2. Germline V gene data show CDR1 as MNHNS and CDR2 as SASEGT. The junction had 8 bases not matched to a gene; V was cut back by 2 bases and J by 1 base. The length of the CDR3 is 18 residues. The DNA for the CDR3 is TGTGCCAGCAGTGAACGGGTGGGACTAGCCATGAACACCGGGGAGCTGTTTTTT. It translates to CASSERVGLAMNTGELFF.

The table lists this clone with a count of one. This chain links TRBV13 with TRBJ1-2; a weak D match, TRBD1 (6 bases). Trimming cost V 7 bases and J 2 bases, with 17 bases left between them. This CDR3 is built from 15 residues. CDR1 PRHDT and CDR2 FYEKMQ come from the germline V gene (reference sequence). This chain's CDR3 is CASNLGRGENYGYTF. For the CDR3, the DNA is TGTGCCAGCAACTTGGGAAGGGGGGAGAACTATGGCTACACCTTC.

The CDR3 coding sequence is TGTGCCAGCAAACATCCTCAAGAGACCCAGTACTTC. It encodes CASKHPQETQYF. This chain joins TRBV9 and TRBJ2-5; D not certain. This CDR3 is built from 12 residues. Trimming took 6 bases from V and 2 from J, leaving 8 bases between them. Per the germline V gene, CDR1 is SGDLS and CDR2 is YYNGEE.

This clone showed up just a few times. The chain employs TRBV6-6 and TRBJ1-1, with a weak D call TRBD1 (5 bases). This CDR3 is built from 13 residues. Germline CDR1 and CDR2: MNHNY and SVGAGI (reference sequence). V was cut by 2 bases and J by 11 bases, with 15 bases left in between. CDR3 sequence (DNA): TGTGCCAGCAGTTACCGTGGGGGGAGTGATGCTTTCTTT. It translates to CASSYRGGSDAFF.

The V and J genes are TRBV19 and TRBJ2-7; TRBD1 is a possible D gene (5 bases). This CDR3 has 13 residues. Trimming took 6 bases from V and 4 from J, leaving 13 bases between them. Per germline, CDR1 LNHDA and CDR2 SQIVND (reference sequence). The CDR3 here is CASSVGAGYEQYF. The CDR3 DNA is TGTGCCAGTAGCGTAGGGGCCGGGTACGAGCAGTACTTC.

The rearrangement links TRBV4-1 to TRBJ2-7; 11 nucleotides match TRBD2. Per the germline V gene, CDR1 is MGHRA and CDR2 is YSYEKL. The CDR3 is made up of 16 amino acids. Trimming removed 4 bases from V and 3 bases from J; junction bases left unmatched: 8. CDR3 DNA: TGCGCCAGCAGCCTGGGGAGGACTAGCGGGCTCTACGAGCAGTACTTC. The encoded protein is CASSLGRTSGLYEQYF.

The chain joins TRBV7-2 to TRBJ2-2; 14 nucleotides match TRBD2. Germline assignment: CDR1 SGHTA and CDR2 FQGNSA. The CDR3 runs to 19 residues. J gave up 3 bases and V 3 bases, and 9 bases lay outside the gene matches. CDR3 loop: CASSFLPGTSGRHTGELFF. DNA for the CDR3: TGTGCCAGCAGCTTTCTCCCGGGGACTAGCGGGAGACACACCGGGGAGCTGTTTTTT. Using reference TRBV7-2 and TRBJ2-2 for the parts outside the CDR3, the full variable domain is GAGVSQSPSNKVTEKGKDVELRCDPISGHTALYWYRQSLGQGLEFLIYFQGNSAPDKSGLPSDRFSAERTGGSVSTLTIQRTQQEDSAVYLCASSFLPGTSGRHTGELFFGEGSRLTVL.

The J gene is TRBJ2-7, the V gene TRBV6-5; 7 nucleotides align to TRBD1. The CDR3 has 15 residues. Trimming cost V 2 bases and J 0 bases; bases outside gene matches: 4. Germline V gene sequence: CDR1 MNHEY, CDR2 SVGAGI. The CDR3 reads CASSYADRRSYEQYF. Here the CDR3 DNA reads TGTGCCAGCAGTTACGCGGACAGGCGCTCCTACGAGCAGTACTTC.

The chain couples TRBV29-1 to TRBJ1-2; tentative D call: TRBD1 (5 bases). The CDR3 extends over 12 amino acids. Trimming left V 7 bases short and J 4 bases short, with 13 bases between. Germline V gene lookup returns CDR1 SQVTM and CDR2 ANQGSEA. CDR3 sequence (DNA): TGCAGCGCTGACAGTGGGGGCTATGGCTACACCTTC. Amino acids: CSADSGGYGYTF.

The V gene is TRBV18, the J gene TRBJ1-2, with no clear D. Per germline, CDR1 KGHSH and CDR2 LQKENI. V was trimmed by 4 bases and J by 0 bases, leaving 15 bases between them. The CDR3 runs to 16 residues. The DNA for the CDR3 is TGTGCCAGCTCACTGTCCGGACTTTCGGCTAACTATGGCTACACCTTC. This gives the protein CASSLSGLSANYGYTF.